What follows are 11 T cell receptor beta chains derived from one specimen sequenced in a study of T cell responses to AZD1222 COVID-19 vaccine. Only in-frame clones appear in the TCRdb table, and some are missing; sequencing was by immunoSEQ multiplex PCR. This table has over 130,000 clones, roughly 92% appearing once. The material sequenced was peripheral blood, taken on day 0 of AZD1222 vaccination. The receptors originated from an adult in good health.

The V gene is TRBV27, the J gene TRBJ2-1; 8 positions agree with TRBD1. V lost 3 bases, J lost 3 bases, and 4 bases stayed unmatched. Germline V gene sequence: CDR1 MNHEY, CDR2 SMNVEV (reference sequence). The CDR3 loop spans 15 amino acids. The CDR3 protein is CASSFSDRGYNEQFF. The CDR3 nucleotides are TGTGCCAGCAGTTTTTCTGACAGGGGCTACAATGAGCAGTTCTTC.

V usage is TRBV10-1 and J usage is TRBJ2-6, with no clear D. The length of the CDR3 is 15 residues. Germline CDR1 WNHNN, CDR2 SYGVQD (reference sequence). V lost 2 bases, J lost 1 base, and 6 bases lay in between. The chain's CDR3 is CASSERQSGANVLTF. Here the CDR3 DNA reads TGCGCCAGCAGTGAGAGGCAATCTGGGGCCAACGTCCTGACTTTC.

This clone was seen just once. J is TRBJ1-3 and V is TRBV5-1; a possible D gene is TRBD1 (6 bases). This CDR3 comprises 14 residues. The germline CDR1 and CDR2 sequences are SGHRS and YFSETQ. Trimming removed 2 bases at V and 4 bases at J, with 10 bases between. The CDR3 DNA is TGCGCCAGCAGCTTCCAGGGACAAGGAAACACCATATATTTT. This encodes CASSFQGQGNTIYF.

This clone came up once. The rearrangement links TRBV18 to TRBJ1-3; D is possibly TRBD1 (6 bases). Trimming took off 2 bases at V and 0 bases at J, with 11 bases between the two ends. Germline V gene sequence: CDR1 KGHSH, CDR2 LQKENI. The CDR3 loop spans 16 amino acids. CDR3 sequence reads: CASSPLDSNSGNTIYF. CDR3 nucleotide sequence: TGTGCCAGCTCACCATTGGACAGTAACTCTGGAAACACCATATATTTT.

The chain carries TRBV2 and TRBJ1-5, with D unclear. The CDR3 totals 14 residues. V dropped 6 bases and J dropped 4 bases, with 13 bases sitting between them. Germline CDR1 SNHLY, CDR2 FYNNEI. The CDR3 bases are TGTGCCAGCAGCCCGTGGTGGAGTAATCAGCCCCAGCATTTT. Protein product: CASSPWWSNQPQHF.

This clone has just one count. The rearrangement joins TRBV7-9 to TRBJ1-3; tentative D call: TRBD1 (6 bases). Trimming removed 6 bases at V and 4 bases at J, with 13 bases between. The CDR3 extends over 14 amino acids. Per the germline V gene, CDR1 is SEHNR and CDR2 is FQNEAQ (reference sequence). In DNA, the CDR3 is TGTGCCAGCAGAGGGGGTGGCTACGGAAACACCATATATTTT. Its protein is CASRGGGYGNTIYF.

This chain links TRBV6-5 with TRBJ2-7, with 8 bases aligning to TRBD1. The CDR3 extends over 15 amino acids. In germline, CDR1 is MNHEY, CDR2 SVGAGI. J lost 0 bases, V lost 6 bases, and 7 bases had no gene match. The CDR3 is CASRTRQGSSYEQYF. CDR3 sequence (DNA): TGTGCCAGCAGGACCCGACAGGGGAGCTCCTACGAGCAGTACTTC.

The chain carries TRBV19 and TRBJ1-2, with a weak D call TRBD1 (5 bases). Trimming stripped 5 bases from V and 8 bases from J, with 21 bases between. CDR1 is LNHDA, CDR2 SQIVND, per germline (reference sequence). This CDR3 has 15 residues. The CDR3 DNA is TGTGCCAGTAGTCCGACCGAGGGGCCTTTTGAGGGCTACACCTTC. It codes for CASSPTEGPFEGYTF. Using reference TRBV19 and TRBJ1-2 for the parts outside the CDR3, the full variable domain is DGGITQSPKYLFRKEGQNVTLSCEQNLNHDAMYWYRQDPGQGLRLIYYSQIVNDFQKGDIAEGYSVSREKKESFPLTVTSAQKNPTAFYLCASSPTEGPFEGYTFGSGTRLTVV.

This rearrangement joins TRBV11-1 to TRBJ2-1, with TRBD2 matching over 8 bases. The J segment lost 8 bases and the V segment lost 5 bases, leaving 14 bases of the junction unmatched. This CDR3 has 16 residues. Germline V gives CDR1 SGHAT, CDR2 FQDESV (reference sequence). CDR3 sequence: CASSKSGSYGLHEQFF. The CDR3 DNA follows: TGTGCCAGCAGCAAGAGCGGGAGCTATGGTTTGCATGAGCAGTTCTTC.

This clone appeared a single time. This chain links TRBV13 with TRBJ1-1; TRBD1 matches 8 bases. CDR3 length equals 14 residues. Germline CDR1 reads PRHDT; CDR2 reads FYEKMQ (reference sequence). The V segment lost 5 bases and the J segment 6 bases; nucleotides outside the gene matches: 8. CDR3 amino acids: CASSGRGLSAEAFF. The CDR3, as DNA: TGTGCCAGCAGCGGCAGGGGGCTGAGCGCTGAAGCTTTCTTT.

The rearrangement links TRBV29-1 to TRBJ2-7; D is ambiguous. Trimming cost V 4 bases and J 2 bases, with 15 bases left between them. Germline CDR1 reads SQVTM; CDR2 reads ANQGSEA. CDR3 length: 14 amino acids. CDR3 in DNA: TGCAGCGTTGGACTTGGGATTCGGGCCTACGAGCAGTACTTC. Residues: CSVGLGIRAYEQYF.